The 11 T cell receptor beta chains listed next were all sequenced from one sample in a study of beta chain features in type 1 diabetes. The isolated RNA, all of it, was reverse transcribed, so expressed TCRB transcripts were what got sequenced. Measured with immunoSEQ multiplex PCR; TCRdb has only the in-frame clones, and not every one. Of under 200,000 clones listed, roughly 9.1% are singletons. Sample: central memory CD4+ T cells from blood. The origin of the receptors is a young woman in good health.

The V call is TRBV19, the J call TRBJ1-2; 7 bases fit TRBD1. The CDR3 is made up of 13 amino acids. V lost 5 bases and J lost 6; bases outside the gene matches: 6. The germline V gene has CDR1 LNHDA and CDR2 SQIVND (reference sequence). CDR3: CASSFDRENGYTF. The CDR3 nucleotides read TGTGCCAGTAGTTTCGACAGGGAAAATGGCTACACCTTC.

This clone was observed a few times. V and J are TRBV30 and TRBJ1-1, with D perhaps TRBD1 (5 bases). The CDR3 extends over 14 amino acids. CDR1 GTSNPN and CDR2 SVGIG come from the germline V gene (reference sequence). V was trimmed by 7 bases and J by 4 bases, leaving 19 bases between them. CDR3 region: CASGEKVQGTEAFF. CDR3 DNA: TGTGCCTCGGGGGAGAAGGTGCAGGGCACTGAAGCTTTCTTT.

This clone was detected a few times. The V gene is TRBV5-1, the J gene TRBJ2-1; TRBD2 aligns across 9 bases. In germline, CDR1 is SGHRS, CDR2 YFSETQ. CDR3 length: 17 amino acids. V was clipped by 4 bases and J by 1 base; unmatched bases: 9. DNA for the CDR3: TGCGCCAGCAGCCCTCTGGGGGCGGGAGGGTCCTACAATGAGCAGTTCTTC. Translating gives CASSPLGAGGSYNEQFF. The full variable domain, rest sourced from reference TRBV5-1 and TRBJ2-1, is KAGVTQTPRYLIKTRGQQVTLSCSPISGHRSVSWYQQTPGQGLQFLFEYFSETQRNKGNFPGRFSGRQFSNSRSEMNVSTLELGDSALYLCASSPLGAGGSYNEQFFGPGTRLTVL.

The V and J genes are TRBV2 and TRBJ1-1, with 7 bases matching TRBD1. Trimming at V came to 6 bases and at J to 4 bases, leaving 5 bases not matched to a gene. The CDR3 length is 13 residues. Germline CDR1 is SNHLY and CDR2 is FYNNEI. The chain's CDR3 is CASSRQGGTEAFF. The DNA for the CDR3 is TGTGCCAGCAGCCGACAGGGTGGCACTGAAGCTTTCTTT.

This rearrangement joins TRBV5-6 to TRBJ2-1; 11 bases fit TRBD1. CDR3 length: 15 residues. The germline CDR1 and CDR2 sequences are SGHDT and YYEEEE. J gave up 10 bases and V 4 bases, and 10 bases lay outside the gene matches. The CDR3 is CASSLPGQGEEEQFF. The CDR3 DNA reads as TGTGCCAGCAGCCTTCCGGGACAGGGGGAGGAAGAGCAGTTCTTC. The variable domain in full, with the rest retrieved from reference TRBV5-6 and TRBJ2-1, is DAGVTQSPTHLIKTRGQQVTLRCSPKSGHDTVSWYQQALGQGPQFIFQYYEEEERQRGNFPDRFSGHQFPNYSSELNVNALLLGDSALYLCASSLPGQGEEEQFFGPGTRLTVL.

In this sample, this clone turned up a few times. This chain links TRBV30 with TRBJ1-5; D call uncertain. This CDR3 is built from 14 residues. In germline, CDR1 is GTSNPN, CDR2 SVGIG (reference sequence). Trimming left V 2 bases short and J 2 bases short, with 10 bases between. CDR3 sequence reads: CAWSSLSRNQPQHF. The CDR3 DNA reads as TGTGCCTGGAGTTCTCTAAGCCGCAATCAGCCCCAGCATTTT.

This clone turned up a few times. The rearrangement links TRBV4-3 to TRBJ2-1; D uncertain. The CDR3 totals 15 residues. Germline CDR1 LGHNA, CDR2 YSLEER. The germline V and J ends were trimmed by 0 bases and 4 bases, with 10 bases remaining between them. This chain's CDR3 is CASSQERSLYNEQFF. The CDR3 bases are TGCGCCAGCAGCCAAGAACGGAGCCTTTACAATGAGCAGTTCTTC.

This clone was counted only a few times. The chain links TRBV11-2 to TRBJ2-5, with TRBD2 matching 7 bases. From germline, CDR1 is SGHAT and CDR2 FQNNGV. V shed 5 bases and J 1 base; nucleotides not matched to a gene: 7. CDR3 size: 15 residues. The CDR3 DNA reads as TGTGCCAGCAGCACCTGGGACTACGTCCAAGAGACCCAGTACTTC. Residues: CASSTWDYVQETQYF.

The chain has TRBV11-2 and TRBJ1-1, with 9 positions matching TRBD1. Trimming removed 5 bases from V and 1 base from J; junction bases left unmatched: 8. The CDR3 is 16 amino acids. CDR1 SGHAT and CDR2 FQNNGV come from the germline V gene. As DNA, the CDR3 is TGTGCCAGCAGCCCGGGGACAGGGCTCGGGAACACTGAAGCTTTCTTT. Protein product: CASSPGTGLGNTEAFF.

As regards this clone: One junction end does not reproduce the germline sequence, and a read error may be involved. CDR3 DNA sequence: TGTGCCAGCTCTCCCGGGACAGGGCGGGCCGTGAATACTGAAGCTTTCTTT. Translated, it gives CASSPGTGRAVNTEAFF. The chain joins TRBV18 to TRBJ1-1; TRBD1 matches 9 bases. The CDR3 is made up of 17 amino acids. Germline V gives CDR1 KGHSH, CDR2 LQKENI.

This clone was observed a few times. The chain couples TRBV6-1 to TRBJ2-1; the match to TRBD2 covers 8 bases. V was pared by 0 bases and J by 5 bases, with 3 bases of the junction left unmatched. Germline V gene lookup returns CDR1 MNHNS and CDR2 SASEGT. This CDR3 has 15 residues. In DNA, the CDR3 is TGTGCCAGCAGTGAAGCCGTTAGCGGGAACAATGAGCAGTTCTTC. Its translation is CASSEAVSGNNEQFF.